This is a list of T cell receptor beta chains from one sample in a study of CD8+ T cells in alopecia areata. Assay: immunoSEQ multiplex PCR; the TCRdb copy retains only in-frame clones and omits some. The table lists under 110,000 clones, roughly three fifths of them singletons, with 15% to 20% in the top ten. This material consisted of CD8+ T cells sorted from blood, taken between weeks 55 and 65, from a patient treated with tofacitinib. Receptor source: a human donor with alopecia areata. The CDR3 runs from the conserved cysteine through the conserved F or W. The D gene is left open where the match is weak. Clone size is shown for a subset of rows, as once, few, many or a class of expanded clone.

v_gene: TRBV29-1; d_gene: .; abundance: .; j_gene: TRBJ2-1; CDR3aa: CSVADEGDEQFF; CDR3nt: TGCAGCGTTGCGGACGAGGGCGATGAGCAGTTCTTC
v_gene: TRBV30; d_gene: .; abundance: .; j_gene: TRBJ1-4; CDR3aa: CAWRRDSEKLFF; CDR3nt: TGTGCCTGGAGACGGGATTCGGAAAAACTGTTTTTT
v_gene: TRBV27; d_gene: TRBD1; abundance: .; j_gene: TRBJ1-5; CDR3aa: CASSADRVLGGNQPQHF; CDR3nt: TGTGCCAGCAGCGCGGACAGGGTACTCGGGGGCAATCAGCCCCAGCATTTT
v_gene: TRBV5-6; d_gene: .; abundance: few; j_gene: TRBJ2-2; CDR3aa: CASSWMATGNGELFF; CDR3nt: TGTGCCAGCAGCTGGATGGCAACAGGGAACGGGGAGCTGTTTTTT
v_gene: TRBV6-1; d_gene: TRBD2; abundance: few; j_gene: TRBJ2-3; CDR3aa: CASSVGLAGSTDTQYF; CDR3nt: TGTGCCAGCAGTGTGGGACTAGCGGGGAGCACAGATACGCAGTATTTT
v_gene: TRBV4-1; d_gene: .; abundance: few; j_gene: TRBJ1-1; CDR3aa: CASSHRRGSTEAFF; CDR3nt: TGCGCCAGCAGCCACCGAAGGGGGTCCACTGAAGCTTTCTTT
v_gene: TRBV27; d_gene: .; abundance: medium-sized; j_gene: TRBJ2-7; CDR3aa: CASSLQGANYEQYF; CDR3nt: TGTGCCAGCAGTTTACAGGGAGCCAACTACGAGCAGTACTTC
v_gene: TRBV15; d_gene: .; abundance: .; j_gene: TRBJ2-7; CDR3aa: CATSRSYEQYF; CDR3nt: TGTGCCACCAGCAGGTCCTACGAGCAGTACTTC
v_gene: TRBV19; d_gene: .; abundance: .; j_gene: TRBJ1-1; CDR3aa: CASSIGGARGLNTEAFF; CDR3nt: TGTGCCAGTAGTATAGGGGGGGCCAGGGGTCTGAACACTGAAGCTTTCTTT
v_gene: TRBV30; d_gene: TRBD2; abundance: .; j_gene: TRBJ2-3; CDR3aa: CAWSVAGLAGGLGTDTQYF; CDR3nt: TGTGCCTGGAGTGTAGCCGGACTAGCGGGGGGGCTAGGGACAGATACGCAGTATTTT
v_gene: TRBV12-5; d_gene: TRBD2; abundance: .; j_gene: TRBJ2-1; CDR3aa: CASGLVDPPIILAGDPYNEQFF; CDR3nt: TGTGCTAGTGGTTTGGTAGACCCCCCTATAATACTAGCGGGGGACCCCTACAATGAGCAGTTCTTC
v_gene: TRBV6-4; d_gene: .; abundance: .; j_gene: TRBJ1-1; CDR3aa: CASSDSGDTDTEAFF; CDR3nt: TGTGCCAGCAGTGACTCGGGTGACACGGACACTGAAGCTTTCTTT
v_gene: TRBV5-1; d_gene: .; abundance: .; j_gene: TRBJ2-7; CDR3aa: CASSLGADEQYF; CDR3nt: TGCGCCAGCAGCTTGGGAGCTGACGAGCAGTACTTC
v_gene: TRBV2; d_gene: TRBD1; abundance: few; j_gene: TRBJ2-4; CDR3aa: CASSEVRGLKSLQYF; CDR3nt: TGTGCCAGCAGTGAAGTCAGGGGGCTTAAATCGCTTCAGTACTTC